This is a list of T cell receptor beta chains from one sample in a study of CD8 T cells in ankylosing spondylitis. TCRdb ran MiXCR on the 5' RACE reads and lists one entry per CDR3 protein. Of 150,000 or so distinct CDR3 sequences in the sample, approximately 10% are singletons; the top ten hold 25% to 35%. The sequenced material came from blood, either unsorted or a sorted T cell fraction (not recorded which). Receptor source: a male donor with ankylosing spondylitis or in good health (not recorded which). Each CDR3 is given with its conserved first and last residue. Each record gives: D gene, J gene, clone size, V gene, CDR3 DNA, CDR3 protein. The D gene is left open where the match is weak. Where a row states a size, it is once, few, many or the class of an expanded clone; other rows omit it.

d_gene: NA
j_gene: TRBJ2-1
abundance: many
v_gene: TRBV11-2
CDR3nt: TGTGCCAGCAGCTTAAAAGGCAATGAGCAGTTCTTC
CDR3aa: CASSLKGNEQFF

d_gene: TRBD2
j_gene: TRBJ2-2
abundance: many
v_gene: TRBV7-3
CDR3nt: TGTGCCAGCAGGCTTTACTTACCGGGACTAGCGGGGGGGCGGAACACCGGGGAGCTGTTTTTT
CDR3aa: CASRLYLPGLAGGRNTGELFF

d_gene: NA
j_gene: TRBJ1-4
abundance: NA
v_gene: TRBV29-1
CDR3nt: TGCAGCGTCAGAAGGGACTCTGAGGGGGAAAAACTGTTTTTT
CDR3aa: CSVRRDSEGEKLFF

d_gene: NA
j_gene: TRBJ1-1
abundance: many
v_gene: TRBV4-3
CDR3nt: TGCGCCAGCAGCCAAGATATAGTCAACACTGAAGCTTTCTTT
CDR3aa: CASSQDIVNTEAFF

d_gene: TRBD1
j_gene: TRBJ2-3
abundance: few
v_gene: TRBV2
CDR3nt: TGTGCCAGCAGTGAATCCTCGACAGGGGTGGGCACAGATACGCAGTATTTT
CDR3aa: CASSESSTGVGTDTQYF

d_gene: NA
j_gene: TRBJ2-7
abundance: many
v_gene: TRBV15
CDR3nt: TGTGCCACCTCGCACGGGCTCCTAAGCTCCTACGAGCAGTACTTC
CDR3aa: CATSHGLLSSYEQYF

d_gene: TRBD1
j_gene: TRBJ2-5
abundance: NA
v_gene: TRBV19
CDR3nt: TGTGCCAGTAGTTCTCCTGGACAGGGGTACCAAGAGACCCAGTACTTC
CDR3aa: CASSSPGQGYQETQYF

d_gene: NA
j_gene: TRBJ1-5
abundance: few
v_gene: TRBV7-2
CDR3nt: TGTGCCAGCAGCTTAGAGGGGACGGGGTTCAATCGGCCCCAGCATTTT
CDR3aa: CASSLEGTGFNRPQHF

d_gene: TRBD1
j_gene: TRBJ2-1
abundance: many
v_gene: TRBV4-3
CDR3nt: TGCGCCAGCAGCCCACGGACAGGGATCTACAATGAGCAGTTCTTC
CDR3aa: CASSPRTGIYNEQFF

d_gene: NA
j_gene: TRBJ2-5
abundance: many
v_gene: TRBV10-3
CDR3nt: TGTGCCATCAGTGAAGGCTCAGCTCAAGAGACCCAGTACTTC
CDR3aa: CAISEGSAQETQYF

d_gene: NA
j_gene: TRBJ1-1
abundance: many
v_gene: TRBV7-6
CDR3nt: TGTGCCAGCAGCCCGGAGATAAGGGGGACAACTGAAGCTTTCTTT
CDR3aa: CASSPEIRGTTEAFF

d_gene: NA
j_gene: TRBJ1-5
abundance: many
v_gene: TRBV20-1
CDR3nt: TGCAGTGCTAGATCAGGGGCCTCTAGCAATCAGCCCCAGCATTTT
CDR3aa: CSARSGASSNQPQHF

d_gene: TRBD2
j_gene: TRBJ2-1
abundance: NA
v_gene: TRBV3-1
CDR3nt: TGTGCCAGCAGCCAAAGTAGCGGGAGGGGCCCCTACAATGAGCAGTTCTTC
CDR3aa: CASSQSSGRGPYNEQFF

d_gene: TRBD1
j_gene: TRBJ2-7
abundance: many
v_gene: TRBV6-1
CDR3nt: TGTGCCAGCAGCAAACAGGGGACAGGGGTCTCCTACGAGCAGTACTTC
CDR3aa: CASSKQGTGVSYEQYF

d_gene: NA
j_gene: TRBJ1-2
abundance: NA
v_gene: TRBV7-2
CDR3nt: TGTGCCAGCAGCTTAGCCCTCACGGGGAACGGCTACACCTTC
CDR3aa: CASSLALTGNGYTF

d_gene: NA
j_gene: TRBJ1-3
abundance: many
v_gene: TRBV12-3/TRBV12-4
CDR3nt: TGTGCCAGCAGTTCCCCCCGTGGGGCCGGAAACACCATATATTTT
CDR3aa: CASSSPRGAGNTIYF

d_gene: NA
j_gene: TRBJ1-4
abundance: many
v_gene: TRBV27
CDR3nt: TGTGCCAGCAGTTTAGTAGGGTTAAATGAAAAACTGTTTTTT
CDR3aa: CASSLVGLNEKLFF

d_gene: NA
j_gene: TRBJ2-2
abundance: many
v_gene: TRBV7-2
CDR3nt: TGTGCCAGCAGCTTAGATTCCCACACCGGGGAGCTGTTTTTT
CDR3aa: CASSLDSHTGELFF

d_gene: TRBD2
j_gene: TRBJ2-3
abundance: NA
v_gene: TRBV20-1
CDR3nt: TGCAGTGCCCCCAATTGGCGGGAGGAGTTAGATACGCAGTATTTT
CDR3aa: CSAPNWREELDTQYF

d_gene: NA
j_gene: TRBJ2-7
abundance: few
v_gene: TRBV6-1
CDR3nt: TGTGCCAGCAGTGATTGGCAGGGTAGCTCCTACGAGCAGTACTTC
CDR3aa: CASSDWQGSSYEQYF

d_gene: TRBD2
j_gene: TRBJ2-3
abundance: many
v_gene: TRBV5-1
CDR3nt: TGCGCCAGCACCCTATCATCTAGCGGGTTAGCAGATACGCAGTATTTT
CDR3aa: CASTLSSSGLADTQYF

d_gene: NA
j_gene: TRBJ2-2
abundance: many
v_gene: TRBV7-8
CDR3nt: TGTGCCAGCAGCTTAGCGGCCACCGGGGAGCTGTTTTTT
CDR3aa: CASSLAATGELFF

d_gene: NA
j_gene: TRBJ2-3
abundance: many
v_gene: TRBV5-1
CDR3nt: TGCGCCAGCAGCTACACAGGGATCCCAGATACGCAGTATTTT
CDR3aa: CASSYTGIPDTQYF

d_gene: NA
j_gene: TRBJ1-3
abundance: many
v_gene: TRBV10-3
CDR3nt: TGTGCCATCAGTGAGTCGACAAGCTTCCTCGAGGACACCATATATTTT
CDR3aa: CAISESTSFLEDTIYF

d_gene: NA
j_gene: TRBJ1-6
abundance: many
v_gene: TRBV12-3/TRBV12-4
CDR3nt: TGTGCCAGCAGTACAACGGGGGGAGGTGAATCACCCCTCCACTTT
CDR3aa: CASSTTGGGESPLHF

d_gene: NA
j_gene: TRBJ2-3
abundance: NA
v_gene: TRBV4-2
CDR3nt: TGTGCCAGCAGCCAGGATGGCCTAGAGGGGAATACGCAGTATTTT
CDR3aa: CASSQDGLEGNTQYF

d_gene: TRBD2
j_gene: TRBJ2-3
abundance: many
v_gene: TRBV5-1
CDR3nt: TGCGCCAGCAGCTTACTAGCGGGAGGCACAGATACGCAGTATTTT
CDR3aa: CASSLLAGGTDTQYF

d_gene: TRBD1
j_gene: TRBJ1-5
abundance: few
v_gene: TRBV20-1
CDR3nt: TGCAGTGCTAGAGATCCAGGGGGACAGGGCGGACAGCCCCAGCATTTT
CDR3aa: CSARDPGGQGGQPQHF

d_gene: TRBD2
j_gene: TRBJ2-3
abundance: few
v_gene: TRBV28
CDR3nt: TGTGCCAGCAGTTTTGGCGGGGGGACTACAGATACGCAGTATTTT
CDR3aa: CASSFGGGTTDTQYF

d_gene: TRBD2
j_gene: TRBJ2-1
abundance: many
v_gene: TRBV3-1
CDR3nt: TGTGCCAGCAGCCAAAGCGGGAGGGGCTCCAATGAGCAGTTCTTC
CDR3aa: CASSQSGRGSNEQFF

d_gene: NA
j_gene: TRBJ2-6
abundance: NA
v_gene: TRBV10-3
CDR3nt: TGTGCCATCAGCGACTCCGGGAGCTCTGGGGCCAACGTCCTGACTTTC
CDR3aa: CAISDSGSSGANVLTF

d_gene: TRBD1
j_gene: TRBJ2-5
abundance: many
v_gene: TRBV5-6
CDR3nt: TGTGCCAGCAGCTCCAGCCCGACAGGGGCGTTGGAGACCCAGTACTTC
CDR3aa: CASSSSPTGALETQYF

d_gene: TRBD1
j_gene: TRBJ1-1
abundance: few
v_gene: TRBV12-3/TRBV12-4
CDR3nt: TGTGCCAGCAGTTTAGGGTGGACAGGAGAAGCTTTCTTT
CDR3aa: CASSLGWTGEAFF

d_gene: NA
j_gene: TRBJ2-7
abundance: many
v_gene: TRBV29-1
CDR3nt: TGCAGCGTTCGCTCGCGGGACTCCTACGAGCAGTACTTC
CDR3aa: CSVRSRDSYEQYF

d_gene: TRBD2
j_gene: TRBJ2-1
abundance: many
v_gene: TRBV10-3
CDR3nt: TGTGCCATCAGTGTGGCGGGAGCGTCCTACAATGAGCAGTTCTTC
CDR3aa: CAISVAGASYNEQFF

d_gene: NA
j_gene: TRBJ1-2
abundance: NA
v_gene: TRBV6-5
CDR3nt: TGTGCCGTAGCGGGGGTCACTAACTATGGCTACACCTTC
CDR3aa: CAVAGVTNYGYTF

d_gene: TRBD1
j_gene: TRBJ2-5
abundance: many
v_gene: TRBV7-2
CDR3nt: TGTGCCAGCACCAACGTCAGGGGGGAGACCCAGTACTTC
CDR3aa: CASTNVRGETQYF

d_gene: TRBD2
j_gene: TRBJ2-1
abundance: few
v_gene: TRBV5-1
CDR3nt: TGCGCCAGCAGCCTTACTAGCGGGAGGTACAATGAGCAGTTCTTC
CDR3aa: CASSLTSGRYNEQFF